Below, 19 T cell receptor beta chains from the same sample are listed, as sequenced in a study of cytomegalovirus exposure and HLA in healthy donors. 13 Jbeta primers and 60 Vbeta primers were used for the PCR. Here immunoSEQ multiplex PCR was the method, and the copy in TCRdb shows in-frame clones only, minus some. The table lists 100,000 to 120,000 clones, more than 65% of them singletons, with around 3.5% in the top ten. The sample taken for sequencing was PBMCs. These receptor sequences come from a young man in good health and CMV-seronegative.

This clone was seen more than once but under ten times. The chain employs TRBV7-9 and TRBJ1-6; 9 bases map to TRBD1. Germline assignment: CDR1 SEHNR and CDR2 FQNEAQ (reference sequence). The V and J ends lost 5 bases and 10 bases, in that order; junction bases with no gene match: 9. CDR3 size: 15 residues. CDR3 DNA: TGTGCCAGCAGCCCGACAGGGGGTGTTTTATCACCCCTCCACTTT. Amino acids: CASSPTGGVLSPLHF.

The genes are TRBV30 and TRBJ2-3; D is unclear. CDR3 size: 14 residues. V was pared by 3 bases and J by 0 bases, with 10 bases between. CDR1 is GTSNPN and CDR2 is SVGIG in the germline V gene (reference sequence). CDR3 sequence reads: CAWRRQTSTDTQYF. Here the CDR3 DNA reads TGTGCCTGGAGAAGACAAACTAGCACAGATACGCAGTATTTT.

The chain uses TRBV27 and TRBJ2-1; 12 bases match TRBD2. Germline V lookup: CDR1 MNHEY, CDR2 SMNVEV (reference sequence). J lost 7 bases, V lost 5 bases, and 6 bases had no gene match. The CDR3 is made up of 15 amino acids. The CDR3 reads CASSLAGGTTNEQFF. The CDR3 DNA reads as TGTGCCAGCAGTCTAGCGGGAGGGACGACGAATGAGCAGTTCTTC.

CDR3 sequence (DNA): TGTGCCTGGAGTGTAGGGGCCACGCCGGCCCAGCCCCAGCATTTT. Its protein is CAWSVGATPAQPQHF. The gene calls are TRBV30 and TRBJ1-5; D perhaps matches TRBD1 (5 bases). The CDR3 spans 15 residues. Deletions cut 0 bases from V and 7 bases from J, with 16 bases between. CDR1 is GTSNPN, CDR2 SVGIG, per germline (reference sequence).

The rearrangement joins TRBV2 to TRBJ1-1, with TRBD1 matching over 7 bases. Germline trimming cut 3 bases from V and 5 bases from J; bases unmatched to any gene: 3. Germline CDR1 SNHLY, CDR2 FYNNEI. The CDR3 length is 13 residues. CDR3 loop: CASSDDRATEAFF. DNA for the CDR3: TGTGCCAGCAGTGATGACAGGGCAACTGAAGCTTTCTTT. Complete variable domain (other parts from reference TRBV2 and TRBJ1-1): EPEVTQTPSHQVTQMGQEVILRCVPISNHLYFYWYRQILGQKVEFLVSFYNNEISEKSEIFDDQFSVERPDGSNFTLKIRSTKLEDSAMYFCASSDDRATEAFFGQGTRLTVV.

This clone has just a few counts. The rearrangement links TRBV11-3 to TRBJ2-2, with 10 nucleotides matching TRBD1. The V and J ends lost 9 bases and 6 bases, in that order; junction bases with no gene match: 19. Germline loops: CDR1 SGHNT, CDR2 YENEEA. CDR3 size: 18 residues. In nucleotides, the CDR3 is TGTGCCAGTAGACCTCGACTCGGGACAGGGGATCGTCCCGGGGAGCTGTTTTTT. As protein: CASRPRLGTGDRPGELFF.

J is TRBJ2-1 and V is TRBV19; the match to TRBD2 covers 16 bases. The CDR3 runs 17 residues. The V segment lost 1 base and the J segment 8 bases; nucleotides outside the gene matches: 5. Looked up from germline, CDR1 is LNHDA and CDR2 is SQIVND (reference sequence). The CDR3 DNA follows: TGTGCCAGTAGTATAGTGGGACTAGCGGGAGGGCCGGATGAGCAGTTCTTC. Protein: CASSIVGLAGGPDEQFF.

The chain joins TRBV6-5 to TRBJ1-5; 7 bases align to TRBD1. The germline V gene has CDR1 MNHEY and CDR2 SVGAGI. With 2 bases clipped from V and 5 bases from J, the junction kept 3 bases outside the gene matches. The length of the CDR3 is 14 residues. DNA for the CDR3: TGTGCCAGCAGTTACAAGGGGGCAGATCAGCCCCAGCATTTT. It specifies CASSYKGADQPQHF.

The chain is built from TRBV5-1 and TRBJ2-5, with 11 bases identical to TRBD2. The CDR3 totals 14 residues. The V gene's germline CDR1 is SGHRS and CDR2 YFSETQ. The ends lost 4 bases at V and 4 bases at J; junction bases unmatched: 3. CDR3 nucleotide sequence: TGCGCCAGCAGCATCGGGACTAGCGGAGAGACCCAGTACTTC. Its translation is CASSIGTSGETQYF. Using reference TRBV5-1 and TRBJ2-5 for the parts outside the CDR3, the full variable domain is KAGVTQTPRYLIKTRGQQVTLSCSPISGHRSVSWYQQTPGQGLQFLFEYFSETQRNKGNFPGRFSGRQFSNSRSEMNVSTLELGDSALYLCASSIGTSGETQYFGPGTRLLVL.

The chain combines TRBV19 with TRBJ2-7, with 7 bases that match TRBD1. This CDR3 region has 14 residues. Germline loops: CDR1 LNHDA, CDR2 SQIVND (reference sequence). The V gene end was trimmed by 2 bases and the J gene end by 3 bases; junction bases not matched to a gene: 4. The CDR3 sequence: CASSIRGQVYEQYF. In nucleotides, the CDR3 is TGTGCCAGTAGTATAAGAGGACAGGTCTACGAGCAGTACTTC.

The chain employs TRBV2 and TRBJ1-1; TRBD1 matches at 8 bases. Trimming at V came to 5 bases and at J to 5 bases, leaving 1 base not matched to a gene. Looked up from germline, CDR1 is SNHLY and CDR2 is FYNNEI. This CDR3 comprises 12 residues. CDR3 DNA sequence: TGTGCCAGCAGTCGACAGGGGACTGAAGCTTTCTTT. Translated, it gives CASSRQGTEAFF.

This clone was counted only a few times. The chain carries TRBV9 and TRBJ2-3; D unclear. Germline CDR1 reads SGDLS; CDR2 reads YYNGEE. CDR3 length: 16 amino acids. V lost 0 bases to trimming and J lost 0 bases, with 11 bases between them. CDR3 DNA sequence: TGTGCCAGCAGCGTAGTGAGCACACTAAGCACAGATACGCAGTATTTT. It is translated as CASSVVSTLSTDTQYF.

The gene calls are TRBV6-5 and TRBJ1-1, with D tentatively TRBD1 (5 bases). The CDR3 contains 13 residues. V shed 8 bases and J shed 2 bases, with 12 bases lying between them. The germline V gene has CDR1 MNHEY and CDR2 SVGAGI. In DNA form, the CDR3 reads TGTGCCAGCTCAGGGACTTTAAACACTGAAGCTTTCTTT. This gives the protein CASSGTLNTEAFF.

The V gene is TRBV30, the J gene TRBJ1-2; no clear D. Trimming took 0 bases from V and 0 from J, leaving 11 bases between them. The CDR3 extends over 15 amino acids. The germline V gene has CDR1 GTSNPN and CDR2 SVGIG (reference sequence). In nucleotides, the CDR3 is TGTGCCTGGAGTGTACTGCGGGGAGCTAACTATGGCTACACCTTC. This gives the protein CAWSVLRGANYGYTF.

The V call is TRBV13, the J call TRBJ1-3; no definite D call. The length of the CDR3 is 13 residues. In germline, CDR1 is PRHDT, CDR2 FYEKMQ (reference sequence). The germline V and J ends were trimmed by 8 bases and 3 bases, with 11 bases remaining between them. This CDR3 reads CASSRGFGNTIYF. CDR3 nucleotide sequence: TGTGCCAGCTCCCGGGGATTTGGAAACACCATATATTTT.

The CDR3 loop is CASSYSPRVDGYTF. DNA of the CDR3: TGTGCCAGCAGTTACTCTCCCAGGGTGGATGGCTACACCTTC. J is TRBJ1-2 and V is TRBV6-6, with D possibly TRBD1 on 5 matching bases. The V and J ends lost 0 bases and 6 bases respectively, with 11 bases between them. The CDR3 has 14 residues. Germline V gene lookup returns CDR1 MNHNY and CDR2 SVGAGI (reference sequence).

Only a few counts were recorded for this clone. This rearrangement joins TRBV5-6 to TRBJ2-1; 8 bases are shared with TRBD1. The J segment lost 3 bases and the V segment lost 1 base, leaving 6 bases of the junction unmatched. CDR1 and CDR2 (germline): SGHDT, YYEEEE. The CDR3 sequence is 16 residues long. CDR3 nucleotides: TGTGCCAGCAGCTTGTTACGACAGGGGTTCTACAATGAGCAGTTCTTC. Translation: CASSLLRQGFYNEQFF.

The V gene is TRBV10-3, the J gene TRBJ1-1; 10 positions match TRBD1. This CDR3 is built from 15 residues. The trim removed 9 bases at V and 1 base at J, leaving 8 bases unmatched. The V gene's germline CDR1 is ENHRY and CDR2 SYGVKD. This chain's CDR3 is CAIRDRGGPNTEAFF. CDR3 nucleotide sequence: TGTGCCATTAGGGACAGGGGAGGTCCGAACACTGAAGCTTTCTTT.

V and J are TRBV5-1 and TRBJ2-2, with D maybe TRBD2 (6 bases). The CDR3 totals 16 residues. From germline, CDR1 is SGHRS and CDR2 YFSETQ. Trimming took off 3 bases at V and 2 bases at J, with 14 bases between the two ends. The CDR3 here is CASSSTPGLNTGELFF. In DNA, the CDR3 is TGCGCCAGCAGCTCGACGCCGGGACTTAACACCGGGGAGCTGTTTTTT.